This T cell receptor beta chain was retrieved from a study of T cells after yellow fever vaccination. Study at large: Fractions low in cell number were prepared with SMART-Seq v4 Ultra Low Input. Study outcomes and limitations: Most primary-vaccination clones reappeared after the booster (about 97% CD4, 88% CD8). Abundant bulk-derived clonotypes could contaminate FACS-sorted repertoires.

A universal primer site and UMIs were added as TCR cDNA was made by 5'RACE template switching. MiXCR, applied by TCRdb to the 5' RACE reads, yields one record per CDR3 protein. The table has over 200,000 distinct CDR3 sequences, roughly 6.8% seen once. Trimming at V came to 2 bases and at J to 4 bases, leaving 6 bases not matched to a gene. Germline-derived CDR1 and CDR2 are GTSNPN and SVGIG (reference sequence). This CDR3 has 15 amino acids. Comments on this clonotype: Its cognate antigen is unknown.

The TCR sequence derives from a man aged 25 to 40 who received the YFV17D yellow fever vaccine. The sequencing used CD4+ T cells sorted from PBMCs, collected on the day of the yellow fever booster vaccination. This chain connects TRBV30 to TRBJ2-2, with 8 bases that match TRBD2. The CDR3 DNA reads as TGTGCCTGGAGTTCGGGACTAGGGAGCACCGGGGAGCTGTTTTTT. Residues: CAWSSGLGSTGELFF.